This TCR beta chain originates from a study of metastatic and nonmetastatic thyroid tumors. Background on the study: Repertoires were compared across blood and tumor or nodule tissue from malignant and benign thyroid patients. Study-level points and caveats: TCR beta diversity was reportedly significantly higher in malignant thyroid tumors than benign nodules, in blood and tumor.

This clone was detected only once. Its specificity is unknown. As originally analysed: Clinicopathological groups of papillary thyroid cancer showed CDR3 differences that were used to build a distant-metastasis classifier. MiXCR re-clonotyped the PCR reads for TCRdb. TCRdb, rather than the study authors, made the V and J calls. The table lists 30,000 or so clones, 25% to 30% of them singletons. Patients were all untreated before their thyroid surgery. The TCR sequence derives from a female donor with papillary thyroid cancer or a benign thyroid nodule (not recorded which). Some clones in this sample may be carry-over from other donors' samples. Material: blood.

The CDR3 coding sequence is TGTGCCAGCAGCCAGATCAGGGAGGGTTACGAGCAGTACTTC. Protein product: CASSQIREGYEQYF. V usage is TRBV3-1 and J usage is TRBJ2-7; the match to TRBD2 covers 7 bases. The CDR3 consists of 14 residues. V lost 3 bases, J lost 4 bases, and 6 bases stayed unmatched. Per germline, CDR1 LGHDT and CDR2 YNNKEL (reference sequence).